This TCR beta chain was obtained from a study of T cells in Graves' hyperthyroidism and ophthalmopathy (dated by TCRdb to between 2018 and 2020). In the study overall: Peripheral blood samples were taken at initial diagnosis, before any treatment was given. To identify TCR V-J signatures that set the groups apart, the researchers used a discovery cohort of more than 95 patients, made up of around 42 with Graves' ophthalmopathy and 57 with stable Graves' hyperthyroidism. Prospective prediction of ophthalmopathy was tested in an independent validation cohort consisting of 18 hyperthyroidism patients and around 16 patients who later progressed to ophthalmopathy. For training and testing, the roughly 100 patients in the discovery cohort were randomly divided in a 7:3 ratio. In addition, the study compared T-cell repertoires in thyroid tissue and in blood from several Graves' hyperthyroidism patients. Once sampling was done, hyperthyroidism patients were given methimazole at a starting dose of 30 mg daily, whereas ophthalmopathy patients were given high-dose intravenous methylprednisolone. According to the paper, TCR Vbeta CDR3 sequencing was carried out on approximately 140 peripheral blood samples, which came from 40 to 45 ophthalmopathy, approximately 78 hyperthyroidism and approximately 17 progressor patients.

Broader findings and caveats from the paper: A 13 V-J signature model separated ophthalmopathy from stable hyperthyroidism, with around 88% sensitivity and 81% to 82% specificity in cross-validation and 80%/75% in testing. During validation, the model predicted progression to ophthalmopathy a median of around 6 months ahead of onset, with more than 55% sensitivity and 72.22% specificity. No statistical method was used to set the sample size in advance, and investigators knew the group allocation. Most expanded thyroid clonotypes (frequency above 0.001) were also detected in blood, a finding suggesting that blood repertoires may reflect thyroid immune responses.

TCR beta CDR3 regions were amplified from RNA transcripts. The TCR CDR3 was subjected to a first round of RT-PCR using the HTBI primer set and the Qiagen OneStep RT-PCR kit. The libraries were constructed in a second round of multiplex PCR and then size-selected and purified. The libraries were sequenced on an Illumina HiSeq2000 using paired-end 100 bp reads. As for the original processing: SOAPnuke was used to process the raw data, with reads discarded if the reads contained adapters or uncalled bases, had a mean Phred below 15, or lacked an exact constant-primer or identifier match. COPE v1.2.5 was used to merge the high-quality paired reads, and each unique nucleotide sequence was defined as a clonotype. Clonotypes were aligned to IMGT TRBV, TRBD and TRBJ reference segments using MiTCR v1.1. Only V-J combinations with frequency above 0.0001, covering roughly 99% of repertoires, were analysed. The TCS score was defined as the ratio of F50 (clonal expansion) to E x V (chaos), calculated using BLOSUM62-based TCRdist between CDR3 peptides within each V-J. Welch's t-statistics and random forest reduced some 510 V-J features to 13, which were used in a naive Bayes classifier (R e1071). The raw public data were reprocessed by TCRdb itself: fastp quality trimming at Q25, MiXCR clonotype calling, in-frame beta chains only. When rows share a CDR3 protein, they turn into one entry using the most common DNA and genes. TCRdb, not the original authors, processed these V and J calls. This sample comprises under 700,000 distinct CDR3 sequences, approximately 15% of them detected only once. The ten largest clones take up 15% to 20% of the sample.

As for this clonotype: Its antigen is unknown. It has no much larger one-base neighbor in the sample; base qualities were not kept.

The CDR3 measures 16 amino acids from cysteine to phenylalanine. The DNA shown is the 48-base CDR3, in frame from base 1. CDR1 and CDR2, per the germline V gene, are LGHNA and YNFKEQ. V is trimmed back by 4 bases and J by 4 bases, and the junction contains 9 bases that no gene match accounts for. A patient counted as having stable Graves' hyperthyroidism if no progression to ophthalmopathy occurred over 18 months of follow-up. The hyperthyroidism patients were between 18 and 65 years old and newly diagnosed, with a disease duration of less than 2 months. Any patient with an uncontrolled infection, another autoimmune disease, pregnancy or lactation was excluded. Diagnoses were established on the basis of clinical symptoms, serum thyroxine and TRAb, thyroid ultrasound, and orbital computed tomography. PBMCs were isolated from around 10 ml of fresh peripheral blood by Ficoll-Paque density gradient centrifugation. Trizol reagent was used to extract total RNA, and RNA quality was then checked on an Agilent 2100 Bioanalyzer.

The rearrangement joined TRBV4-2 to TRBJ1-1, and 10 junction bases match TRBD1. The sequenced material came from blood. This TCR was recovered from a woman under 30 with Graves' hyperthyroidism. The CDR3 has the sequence CASSLEPGTGATEAFF. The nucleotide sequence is TGTGCCAGCAGCCTTGAACCCGGGACAGGGGCCACTGAAGCTTTCTTT.